The text below deals with one T cell receptor beta chain. 60 Vbeta and 13 Jbeta primers were used in PCR. This table comes from immunoSEQ multiplex PCR, and its TCRdb copy is limited to in-frame clones, with some not included. The sample shows around 100,000 clones, 82% of them seen only once. These data come from a study of cytomegalovirus exposure and HLA in healthy donors. Per germline, CDR1 MDHEN and CDR2 SYDVKM. The J segment lost 0 bases and the V segment lost 7 bases, leaving 9 bases of the junction unmatched. The CDR3 totals 16 residues. The gene calls are TRBV28 and TRBJ1-3; TRBD1 agrees at 7 bases. Sequences were obtained from PBMCs. This TCR derives from a woman under 30 in good health and CMV-seronegative. CDR3 coding DNA: TGTGCCAGCATATCCGGGACAGCGCACTCTGGAAACACCATATATTTT. Protein product: CASISGTAHSGNTIYF.